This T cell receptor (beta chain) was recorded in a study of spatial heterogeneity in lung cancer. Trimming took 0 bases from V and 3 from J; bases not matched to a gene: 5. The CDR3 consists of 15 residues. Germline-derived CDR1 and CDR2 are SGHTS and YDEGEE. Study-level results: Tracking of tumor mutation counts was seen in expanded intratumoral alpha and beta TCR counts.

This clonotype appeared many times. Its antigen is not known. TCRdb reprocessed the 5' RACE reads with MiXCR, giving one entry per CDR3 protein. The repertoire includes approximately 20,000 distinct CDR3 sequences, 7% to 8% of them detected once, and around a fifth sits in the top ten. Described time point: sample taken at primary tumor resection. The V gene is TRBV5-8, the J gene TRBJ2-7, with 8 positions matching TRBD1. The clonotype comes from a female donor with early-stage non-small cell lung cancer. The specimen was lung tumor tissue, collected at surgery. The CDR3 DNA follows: TGTGCCAGCAGCTTGGCGATTACAGGGGGCTACGAGCAGTACTTC. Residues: CASSLAITGGYEQYF.